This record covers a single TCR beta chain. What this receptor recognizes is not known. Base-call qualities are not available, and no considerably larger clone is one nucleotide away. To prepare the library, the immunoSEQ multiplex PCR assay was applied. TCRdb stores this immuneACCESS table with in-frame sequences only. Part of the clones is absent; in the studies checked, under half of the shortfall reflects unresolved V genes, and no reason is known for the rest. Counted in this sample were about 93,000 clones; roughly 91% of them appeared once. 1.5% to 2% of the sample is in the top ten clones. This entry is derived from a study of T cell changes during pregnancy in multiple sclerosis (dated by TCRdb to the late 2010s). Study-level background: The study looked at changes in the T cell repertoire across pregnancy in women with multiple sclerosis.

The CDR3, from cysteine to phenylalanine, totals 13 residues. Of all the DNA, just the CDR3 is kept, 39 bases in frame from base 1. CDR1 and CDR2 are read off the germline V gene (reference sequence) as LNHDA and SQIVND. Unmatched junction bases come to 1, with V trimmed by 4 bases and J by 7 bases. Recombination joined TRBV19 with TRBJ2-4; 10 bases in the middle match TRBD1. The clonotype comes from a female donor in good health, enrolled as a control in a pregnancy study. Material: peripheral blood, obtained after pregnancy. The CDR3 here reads CASSRGQGNIQYF. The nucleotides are TGTGCCAGTAGTAGGGGACAGGGGAACATTCAGTACTTC.